The rows below give T cell receptor beta chains drawn from one sample of a study of cytomegalovirus exposure and HLA in healthy donors. Data came from immunoSEQ multiplex PCR; TCRdb stores just in-frame clones and leaves some out. Of approximately 130,000 clones listed, around 80% are singletons. Sequencing was done on a sample of PBMCs. The receptors here all came from a man aged 50 to 59 in good health and CMV-seronegative. CDR3s include the opening cysteine and the closing phenylalanine or tryptophan. A D gene is named only where the DNA matches it firmly. Clone sizes are given selectively: once, few, many, or a class where the clone is expanded.

V gene	CDR3 length	J gene	clone size	D gene	CDR3 DNA	CDR3 protein
TRBV13	13	TRBJ2-2	-	-	TGTGCCAGCAGACAGCAAAACACCGGGGAGCTGTTTTTT	CASRQQNTGELFF
TRBV4-1	16	TRBJ2-3	-	-	TGCGCCAGCAGCCAAGATCCGTCCGGTGGTGCAGATACGCAGTATTTT	CASSQDPSGGADTQYF
TRBV9	15	TRBJ1-4	-	TRBD1	TGTGCCAGCAGCGGATCACAGGGGGCAGGCGAAAAACTGTTTTTT	CASSGSQGAGEKLFF
TRBV7-9	12	TRBJ2-7	-	-	TGTGCCAGCAGCGCGCAGGTCTCCGAGCAGTACTTC	CASSAQVSEQYF
TRBV7-8	16	TRBJ1-2	-	TRBD1	TGTGCCAGCAGCTTAGCGCGGGCAGGGGGCTACTATGGCTACACCTTC	CASSLARAGGYYGYTF
TRBV6-1	14	TRBJ1-4	-	-	TGTGCCAGCAGTGATTCCGCGGAGCAAGAAAAACTGTTTTTT	CASSDSAEQEKLFF
TRBV4-2	20	TRBJ2-1	-	-	TGTGCCAGCAGCCAACCGTACGGGAGACTCCTGGGAGAAAAATACAATGAGCAGTTCTTC	CASSQPYGRLLGEKYNEQFF
TRBV10-3	15	TRBJ1-2	-	-	TGTGCCATCAGGGGGGTTGCGGGGCTGGTTGATGGCTACACCTTC	CAIRGVAGLVDGYTF
TRBV5-6	15	TRBJ1-5	-	-	TGTGCCAGCAGCTTGGGACAAGGTTGGAATCAGCCCCAGCATTTT	CASSLGQGWNQPQHF
TRBV2	14	TRBJ1-2	once	-	TGTGCCAGCAGTGAGAGGGTATCTAACTATGGCTACACCTTC	CASSERVSNYGYTF
TRBV12-5	20	TRBJ1-5	once	TRBD1	TGTGCTAGTGGTTTGGTACTCCACTCTACAGGGGGGTATAGCAATCAGCCCCAGCATTTT	CASGLVLHSTGGYSNQPQHF
TRBV5-4	15	TRBJ2-2	-	-	TGTGCCAGCAGCTTGGTGGCCACGCTTGATGGGGAGCTGTTTTTT	CASSLVATLDGELFF
TRBV5-6	17	TRBJ1-3	-	-	TGTGCCAGCAGCTTGTCCGGGGGATCTCTATGGCGAAACACCATATATTTT	CASSLSGGSLWRNTIYF
TRBV9	17	TRBJ2-6	-	TRBD1	TGTGCCAGCAGCGCGACAGGGGGCCCCTCTGGGGCCAACGTCCTGACTTTC	CASSATGGPSGANVLTF
TRBV6-1	15	TRBJ1-1	-	TRBD1	TGTGCCAGCAGTTCCGCCAGACAGGGGGCGCGTGAAGCTTTCTTT	CASSSARQGAREAFF
TRBV29-1	13	TRBJ1-3	-	-	TGCAGCGCTGCGACAGGCTCTGGAAACACCATATATTTT	CSAATGSGNTIYF
TRBV27	12	TRBJ1-2	-	-	TGTGCCAGCAGGAACAGGGTTTTTGGCTACACCTTC	CASRNRVFGYTF
TRBV19	14	TRBJ1-3	-	-	TGTGCCAGTAGTATCGAGAGTTCTGGAAACACCATATATTTT	CASSIESSGNTIYF
TRBV7-8	15	TRBJ1-1	-	-	TGTGCCAGCAGCTCGCCCGACGGGGGTCTAGGTGAAGCTTTCTTT	CASSSPDGGLGEAFF
TRBV27	12	TRBJ2-7	-	-	TGTGCCAGCAGGAGCAGGACCTACGAGCAGTACTTC	CASRSRTYEQYF
TRBV5-1	17	TRBJ2-6	-	-	TGCGCCAGCAGCTCGGGCGACAGGCTAGCTGGGGCCAACGTCCTGACTTTC	CASSSGDRLAGANVLTF
TRBV30	12	TRBJ1-6	-	-	TGTGCCTGGAGTGTACGGGGTTCACCCCTCCACTTT	CAWSVRGSPLHF
TRBV27	16	TRBJ1-3	-	TRBD1	TGTGCCAGCAGCCGGGACAGGATCTCCTCTGGAAACACCATATATTTT	CASSRDRISSGNTIYF
TRBV5-4	15	TRBJ1-2	-	TRBD1	TGTGCCAGCAGCGCCCCAGGGACAGGGAAACATGGCTACACCTTC	CASSAPGTGKHGYTF
TRBV7-9	13	TRBJ1-1	-	-	TGTGCCAGCAGCTTAGCAGGGGTAGATGAAGCTTTCTTT	CASSLAGVDEAFF
TRBV6-1	12	TRBJ2-7	-	-	TGTGCCAGCAAACAGGAACCCTACGAGCAGTACTTC	CASKQEPYEQYF
TRBV25-1	14	TRBJ1-1	-	TRBD1	TGTGCCAGCCAAGAAAACAGGGGGGGCACTGAAGCTTTCTTT	CASQENRGGTEAFF
TRBV7-3	16	TRBJ2-1	once	-	TGTGCCAGCAGCCCCCCTGGGCCTACCGCCTACAATGAGCAGTTCTTC	CASSPPGPTAYNEQFF
TRBV5-6	15	TRBJ1-2	-	TRBD1	TGTGCCAGCAGCTGGAGGGCTACAGGGGGCCGAGCTTTTTTCTTC	CASSWRATGGRAFFF
TRBV6-5	13	TRBJ2-1	-	-	TGTGCCAGCAGTCGGGACTCCTACAATGAGCAGTTCTTC	CASSRDSYNEQFF
TRBV7-9	16	TRBJ2-3	-	TRBD2	TGTGCCAGCAGCCCGGGACTAGCGGGGGGCACAGATACGCAGTATTTT	CASSPGLAGGTDTQYF
TRBV2	14	TRBJ1-2	-	TRBD1	TGTGCCAGCAGTGAAACGACAGGGGACTATGGCTACACCTTC	CASSETTGDYGYTF
TRBV2	17	TRBJ2-3	-	TRBD1	TGTGCCAGCGAGCGCCTCGACAGGGGTGGTCGCACAGATACGCAGTATTTT	CASERLDRGGRTDTQYF
TRBV29-1	15	TRBJ1-3	-	TRBD1	TGCAGCGTTCATGGACAGGGGCACTCTGGAAACACCATATATTTT	CSVHGQGHSGNTIYF
TRBV27	15	TRBJ2-7	-	-	TGTGCCAGCAGTTTGGTGGGCCCTACTGGGTACGAGCAGTACTTC	CASSLVGPTGYEQYF
TRBV7-9	14	TRBJ2-7	-	TRBD1	TGTGCCAGCAGCTACAGACAGGGAGACAGCGAGCAGTACTTC	CASSYRQGDSEQYF
TRBV5-1	15	TRBJ2-2	-	TRBD2	TGCGCCAGCAGCCTCGGACTAGCGGACACCGGGGAGCTGTTTTTT	CASSLGLADTGELFF
TRBV4-1	17	TRBJ2-5	-	-	TGCGCCAGCAGCCAAGTGTTTCCGGTAACCTACCAAGAGACCCAGTACTTC	CASSQVFPVTYQETQYF
TRBV6-5	15	TRBJ2-2	-	TRBD1	TGTGCCAGCACCCCACAGGGGGCTGGCACCGGGGAGCTGTTTTTT	CASTPQGAGTGELFF
TRBV5-8	15	TRBJ2-7	few	-	TGTGCCAGCAGCTCCCCGCGCGACAACCAGTACGAGCAGTACTTC	CASSSPRDNQYEQYF
TRBV2	16	TRBJ2-1	-	-	TGTGCCACCCGGGGGAGGCGGGGGCGCTCCTACAATGAGCAGTTCTTC	CATRGRRGRSYNEQFF